The present T cell receptor (beta chain) was sequenced within a study of vaccination and CD4 T cells after COVID-19. To note about this clonotype: Its target is unknown.

Treatment noted: roughly 10-day PBMC culture with coronavirus spike peptide pools or control peptides (ViraFEST assay). J was trimmed by 6 bases and V by 6 bases; bases with no gene match: 7. The CDR3 has 14 amino acids. Germline-derived CDR1 and CDR2 are LNHDA and SQIVND (reference sequence). The assay that was used to sequence DNA from cultured CD4+ T cells was the Oncomine TCR Beta short-read assay. TCRdb re-called the PCR reads with MiXCR, one entry per CDR3 protein. Found here are around 8,600 distinct CDR3 sequences, 61% of them singletons; the top ten hold under 40%. The sample comprised CD4+ T cells from blood, cultured in vitro. V is TRBV19 and J is TRBJ2-3; 9 bases agree with TRBD2. This clonotype was sampled from a human donor who had recovered from COVID-19. CDR3 DNA: TGTGCCAGTAGCTCCCGGACTAGCGTCGATACGCAGTATTTT. Translating it yields CASSSRTSVDTQYF.